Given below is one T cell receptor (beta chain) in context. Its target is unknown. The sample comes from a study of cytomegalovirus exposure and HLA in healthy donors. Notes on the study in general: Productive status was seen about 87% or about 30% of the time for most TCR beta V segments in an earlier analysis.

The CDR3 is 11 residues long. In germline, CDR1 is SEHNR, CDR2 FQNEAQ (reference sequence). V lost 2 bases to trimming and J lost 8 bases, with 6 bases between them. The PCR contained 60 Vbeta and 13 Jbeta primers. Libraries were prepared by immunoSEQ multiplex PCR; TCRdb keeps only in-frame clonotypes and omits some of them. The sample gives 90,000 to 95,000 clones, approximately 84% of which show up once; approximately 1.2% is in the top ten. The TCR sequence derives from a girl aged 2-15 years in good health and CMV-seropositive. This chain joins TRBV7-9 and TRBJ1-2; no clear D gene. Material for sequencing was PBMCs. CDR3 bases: TGTGCCAGCAGCTTAATCGAGGGCTACACCTTC. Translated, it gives CASSLIEGYTF.